The next 30 T cell receptor beta chains were all read from a single sample in a study of regulatory T cells in long-lasting Graves disease. Through Arm-PCR of CDR3 regions and iRepertoire HTBI primers, TCR beta libraries were built. TCRdb reprocessed the multiplex PCR reads with MiXCR, giving one entry per CDR3 protein. The table lists 350,000 to 500,000 distinct CDR3 sequences, about 15% of them singletons. Time point denoted: newly diagnosed GD, antithyroid drugs for less than 3 months. The TCR library used RNA extracted from PBMCs. This sample was shared with a second study, whose subject was T cells in Graves' hyperthyroidism and ophthalmopathy.

The sample in question was peripheral blood mononuclear cells (PBMCs), obtained at new diagnosis, from a patient treated with antithyroid drugs. These receptors came from a woman aged 25 to 39 with Graves disease.

This clonotype was found many times. This sequence joins TRBV20-1 and TRBJ2-3, with D possibly matching TRBD2 (7 bases). The CDR3 is 16 residues long. CDR1 DFQATT and CDR2 SNEGSKA come from the germline V gene (reference sequence). V dropped 2 bases and J dropped 4 bases, with 19 bases sitting between them. CDR3 protein: CSARLRGRGVPDTQYF. Here the CDR3 DNA reads TGCAGTGCTAGACTGCGGGGGAGGGGGGTCCCAGATACGCAGTATTTT.

A word on this clonotype: A much larger clonotype is one base distant, so this may be a read error. The chain joins TRBV7-2 to TRBJ2-2, with unresolved D. The CDR3 has 14 residues. V lost 5 bases to trimming and J lost 10 bases, with 17 bases between them. Germline lookup yields CDR1 SGHTA and CDR2 FQGNSA. CDR3 region: CASSPALSIEELFF. The CDR3 DNA sequence: TGTGCCAGCAGCCCCGCACTCAGCATCGAGGAGCTGTTTTTT.

This sequence joins TRBV4-3 and TRBJ1-4; D is perhaps TRBD1 (6 bases). From germline, CDR1 is LGHNA and CDR2 YSLEER. The CDR3 covers 15 residues. V shed 4 bases and J shed 3 bases, with 12 bases lying between them. CDR3 loop: CASSPKGDANEKLFF. The DNA for the CDR3 is TGCGCCAGCAGCCCCAAGGGGGATGCTAATGAAAAACTGTTTTTT.

This clonotype was observed a handful of times. The J gene is TRBJ2-3, the V gene TRBV27; 9 bases fit TRBD2. J gave up 5 bases and V 6 bases, and 15 bases lay outside the gene matches. The CDR3 contains 17 residues. From germline, CDR1 is MNHEY and CDR2 SMNVEV (reference sequence). The CDR3 sequence: CASRRAGGPGVKDTQYF. CDR3 nucleotides: TGTGCCAGCAGGAGGGCGGGAGGGCCTGGAGTCAAAGATACGCAGTATTTT.

This clonotype was picked up many times. The CDR3 DNA reads TGTGCCAGCTCACCACTCCAGGACCCGGGCCCGGAGTACTTC. The encoded protein is CASSPLQDPGPEYF. V and J are TRBV18 and TRBJ2-5; D gene unclear. The V and J ends lost 1 base and 12 bases respectively, with 18 bases between them. The CDR3 totals 14 residues. The germline CDR1 and CDR2 sequences are KGHSH and LQKENI.

The table lists this clonotype with many counts. Here the CDR3 DNA reads TGTGCCAGCAGCCCAGGGTTGGGCTACGAGCAGTACTTC. Encoded protein: CASSPGLGYEQYF. The chain has TRBV9 and TRBJ2-7; the D gene is possibly TRBD1 (5 bases). Germline CDR1 is SGDLS and CDR2 is YYNGEE. Trimming stripped 4 bases from V and 3 bases from J, with 11 bases between. This CDR3 spans 13 amino acids.

The sample holds a few counts of this clonotype. This sequence joins TRBV20-1 and TRBJ2-1, with TRBD2 matching over 9 bases. Germline V gives CDR1 DFQATT, CDR2 SNEGSKA (reference sequence). The CDR3 contains 14 residues. Losses at the gene ends were 5 bases for V and 7 bases for J; bases not matched to a gene: 9. The CDR3 DNA reads TGCAGTGCTCGAATAGCGGGAGTCGGGAATGAGCAGTTCTTC. Translating gives CSARIAGVGNEQFF.

This clonotype showed up just once. A much more abundant neighbour one base away suggests this may be a read error. The CDR3 end shows no conserved phenylalanine or tryptophan, and so a read error is likely. The genes are TRBV10-3 and TRBJ1-5; D remains unclear. Trimming left V 0 bases short and J 0 bases short, with 6 bases between. This CDR3 region has 15 residues. CDR1 is ENHRY and CDR2 is SYGVKD in the germline V gene. CDR3 loop: CAISESGFSNQPQHL. CDR3 nucleotide sequence: TGTGCCATCAGTGAGTCAGGGTTTAGCAATCAGCCCCAGCATCTT.

This clonotype has just a few counts. This rearrangement joins TRBV27 to TRBJ2-7, with TRBD2 as a possible D gene (7 bases). The CDR3 runs 16 residues. Germline V CDR1 and CDR2: MNHEY, SMNVEV (reference sequence). V dropped 5 bases and J dropped 0 bases, with 17 bases sitting between them. The DNA of the CDR3 is TGTGCCAGCAGTCGACTGGGGGGGACAAGCTCCTACGAGCAGTACTTC. This sequence encodes CASSRLGGTSSYEQYF.

Comment on this clonotype: A much more abundant neighbour one base away suggests this may be a read error. The rearrangement uses TRBV6-2 or TRBV6-3 and TRBJ2-7; D unresolved. The CDR3 sequence is 10 residues long. Germline V lookup: CDR1 MNHEY, CDR2 SVGEGT. The CDR3 reads CASNYPEQYF. The CDR3 DNA follows: TGTGCCAGCAATTACCCTGAGCAGTACTTC.

This clonotype appeared many times. The chain carries TRBV6-2 or TRBV6-3 and TRBJ1-5; D uncertain. This CDR3 is 15 amino acids long. Germline-derived CDR1 and CDR2 are MNHEY and SVGEGT. V gave up 5 bases and J gave up 0 bases, with 11 bases separating them. In DNA, the CDR3 is TGTGCCAGCAGTCCCCGGGGTACTAGCAATCAGCCCCAGCATTTT. Protein: CASSPRGTSNQPQHF.

This clonotype was picked up many times. The chain carries TRBV12-3 or TRBV12-4 and TRBJ1-1, with D perhaps TRBD1 (6 bases). The V gene lost 6 bases and the J gene lost 0 bases, with 11 bases spanning the gap. This CDR3 spans 14 amino acids. In DNA, the CDR3 is TGTGCCAGCAGACCCGGGGGCATGAACACTGAAGCTTTCTTT. This translates into CASRPGGMNTEAFF.

The chain joins TRBV20-1 to TRBJ1-5; 7 nucleotides align to TRBD1. Per the germline V gene, CDR1 is DFQATT and CDR2 is SNEGSKA (reference sequence). The CDR3 is 15 residues long. Trimming at V came to 4 bases and at J to 4 bases, leaving 10 bases not matched to a gene. The DNA of the CDR3 is TGCAGTGCTAAAATTCTCGGACAGGCAAATCAGCCCCAGCATTTT. Translation gives CSAKILGQANQPQHF.

A few counts support this clonotype. This chain links TRBV20-1 with TRBJ2-1; TRBD2 agrees at 13 bases. The CDR3 is 15 amino acids. V dropped 1 base and J dropped 6; count of bases not matched to a gene: 3. CDR1 is DFQATT, CDR2 SNEGSKA, per germline (reference sequence). For the CDR3, the DNA is TGCAGTGCTAGAGCCCGACTAGCGGGAGGCAATGAGCAGTTCTTC. Residues: CSARARLAGGNEQFF.

This clonotype appeared many times. The genes are TRBV7-2 and TRBJ1-2; D might be TRBD1 (5 bases). This CDR3 has 13 amino acids. V gave up 2 bases and J gave up 6 bases, with 10 bases separating them. CDR1 and CDR2 from the germline V gene are SGHTA and FQGNSA. CDR3 in DNA: TGTGCCAGCAGCTTACCAGGGTTGGATGGCTACACCTTC. This codes for CASSLPGLDGYTF.

This clonotype was seen many times. The chain combines TRBV7-8 with TRBJ1-5; D remains ambiguous. The CDR3 length is 14 residues. Per germline, CDR1 SGHVS and CDR2 FQNEAQ. V lost 2 bases and J 5 bases, leaving 10 bases between the germline ends. The chain's CDR3 is CASSLFEDDQPQHF. CDR3 DNA: TGTGCCAGCAGCTTATTTGAGGATGATCAGCCCCAGCATTTT.

This clonotype was observed many times. For the CDR3, the DNA is TGTGCCAGCAGCTTACGACCGGGGGAAGTAGCTTTCTTT. It translates to CASSLRPGEVAFF. The genes are TRBV11-3 and TRBJ1-1; possibly TRBD1 for D (5 bases). In germline, CDR1 is SGHNT, CDR2 YENEEA. Between the trimmed V and J ends, which lost 2 bases and 10 bases, there was a span of 14 bases. The CDR3 loop spans 13 amino acids.

This clonotype was seen ten or more times. The rearrangement joins TRBV5-6 to TRBJ2-7, with D tentatively TRBD2 (7 bases). This CDR3 is built from 15 residues. CDR1 and CDR2 from the germline V gene are SGHDT and YYEEEE. The V gene lost 6 bases and the J gene lost 2 bases, with 18 bases spanning the gap. CDR3 in amino acids: CASIPEGGGTYEQYF. In DNA, the CDR3 is TGTGCCAGCATCCCCGAGGGGGGAGGGACCTACGAGCAGTACTTC.

This clonotype was seen repeatedly, ten times or more. The chain is built from TRBV2 and TRBJ2-5, with 9 bases identical to TRBD2. The CDR3 has 15 amino acids. Germline lookup yields CDR1 SNHLY and CDR2 FYNNEI. The trim removed 5 bases at V and 3 bases at J, leaving 7 bases unmatched. CDR3 sequence reads: CASSSLAGLKETQYF. As DNA, the CDR3 is TGTGCCAGCAGTAGCCTAGCGGGGCTAAAAGAGACCCAGTACTTC.

This clonotype was seen more than once but under ten times. This rearrangement joins TRBV19 to TRBJ2-1; 14 positions match TRBD2. This CDR3 comprises 19 residues. Germline values: CDR1 LNHDA, CDR2 SQIVND (reference sequence). J lost 2 bases, V lost 7 bases, and 13 bases had no gene match. CDR3 in DNA: TGTGCCAGTAACAAGCCGGGACTAGCGGGAGCCGGCACCTACAATGAGCAGTTCTTC. Its translation: CASNKPGLAGAGTYNEQFF.

Ten or more counts support this clonotype. J is TRBJ2-5 and V is TRBV28; D is ambiguous. Germline V CDR1 and CDR2: MDHEN, SYDVKM. V was trimmed by 2 bases and J by 7 bases, leaving 14 bases between them. The CDR3 totals 14 residues. The DNA of the CDR3 is TGTGCCAGCAGTTTAAAGGATATCGACGGGACCCAGTACTTC. The encoded protein is CASSLKDIDGTQYF.

This clonotype occurred many times. V usage is TRBV7-2 and J usage is TRBJ2-4; possible D gene TRBD1, 6 bases. Germline V gene sequence: CDR1 SGHTA, CDR2 FQGNSA. Trimming shortened V by 5 bases and J by 4 bases, and 9 bases separated the two germline ends. The CDR3 length is 13 residues. The CDR3, as DNA: TGTGCCAGCAGCCTTACAGGGAAAAACATTCAGTACTTC. This translates into CASSLTGKNIQYF.

Comments on this clonotype: It is likely a read error: a sequence one base away is far more abundant. The chain recombines TRBV12-3 or TRBV12-4 with TRBJ2-1; 7 bases fit TRBD2. The CDR3 spans 14 residues. After removal of 4 bases from V and 10 bases from J, the junction contained 10 bases not matched to a gene. The CDR3 DNA is TGTGCCAGCAGTTCGGAGACTAGCACCTACGAGCAGTTCTTC. Amino acid sequence: CASSSETSTYEQFF.

This clonotype was recorded many times. The chain employs TRBV13 and TRBJ2-1; TRBD2 agrees at 9 bases. The germline gives CDR1 PRHDT, CDR2 FYEKMQ (reference sequence). The CDR3 extends over 17 amino acids. Trimming removed 5 bases from V and 6 bases from J; junction bases left unmatched: 14. The CDR3 region is CASSPHGFAGGLNEQFF. The DNA for the CDR3 is TGTGCCAGCAGCCCCCACGGTTTTGCGGGAGGGCTCAATGAGCAGTTCTTC.

Many counts were recorded for this clonotype. The chain has TRBV10-3 and TRBJ1-2; TRBD1 is a possible D gene (6 bases). Germline CDR1 ENHRY, CDR2 SYGVKD. V was clipped by 5 bases and J by 6 bases, with 10 bases between them. CDR3 length equals 12 residues. The chain's CDR3 is CAISPRGHGYTF. In DNA, the CDR3 is TGTGCCATCAGTCCCAGGGGTCATGGCTACACCTTC.

This clonotype showed up many times. The chain carries TRBV13 and TRBJ2-7; 7 bases align to TRBD1. The junction had 13 bases not matched to a gene; V was cut back by 4 bases and J by 7 bases. This CDR3 region has 15 residues. Per germline, CDR1 PRHDT and CDR2 FYEKMQ (reference sequence). The CDR3 region has the DNA TGTGCCAGCAGCTACCTGGACAGGTTTGGGGGTGAGCAGTACTTC. The encoded protein is CASSYLDRFGGEQYF.

This chain links TRBV15 with TRBJ1-2; 9 bases are shared with TRBD1. Germline CDR1 and CDR2: LNHNV and YYDKDF (reference sequence). Trimming removed 4 bases from V and 3 bases from J; junction bases left unmatched: 6. The CDR3 has 15 amino acids. DNA of the CDR3: TGTGCCACCAGCATAGGGACAGGGCGAGACTATGGCTACACCTTC. This gives the protein CATSIGTGRDYGYTF.

This clonotype was found many times. The rearrangement joins TRBV11-2 to TRBJ2-5, with a tentative D call TRBD1 (6 bases). The CDR3 covers 15 residues. Per the germline V gene, CDR1 is SGHAT and CDR2 is FQNNGV. V shed 3 bases and J shed 5 bases, with 16 bases lying between them. This CDR3 is CASSFSWGRSETQYF. In DNA form, the CDR3 reads TGTGCCAGCAGCTTTAGTTGGGGGCGTTCGGAGACCCAGTACTTC. Combining the CDR3 with reference TRBV11-2 and TRBJ2-5 gives the whole variable domain EAGVAQSPRYKIIEKRQSVAFWCNPISGHATLYWYQQILGQGPKLLIQFQNNGVVDDSQLPKDRFSAERLKGVDSTLKIQPAKLEDSAVYLCASSFSWGRSETQYFGPGTRLLVL.

Of note for this clonotype: A much bigger clone sits one base away, suggesting this may be a read error. V usage is TRBV4-1 and J usage is TRBJ2-7; TRBD2 matches 7 bases. This CDR3 has 15 amino acids. Germline CDR1 is MGHRA and CDR2 is YSYEKL. This CDR3 reads CASSQAGGGSYERYF. CDR3 sequence (DNA): TGCGCCAGCAGCCAAGCGGGAGGCGGCTCCTACGAGCGGTACTTC.

This clonotype was seen many times. The chain combines TRBV5-1 with TRBJ2-7; 7 bases match TRBD1. Per the germline V gene, CDR1 is SGHRS and CDR2 is YFSETQ. V was clipped by 5 bases and J by 4 bases; unmatched bases: 15. The CDR3 is 16 residues long. The CDR3 nucleotides read TGCGCCAGCAGAAAGCAACCGACAGGGCGAAATTACGAGCAGTACTTC. Translated, it gives CASRKQPTGRNYEQYF. Together with reference TRBV5-1 and TRBJ2-7, the CDR3 gives the full variable domain: KAGVTQTPRYLIKTRGQQVTLSCSPISGHRSVSWYQQTPGQGLQFLFEYFSETQRNKGNFPGRFSGRQFSNSRSEMNVSTLELGDSALYLCASRKQPTGRNYEQYFGPGTRLTVT.